This TCR beta chain was sequenced for a study of identical twins. Worth noting for this clonotype: Its antigen is unidentified.

Study-level points and caveats: Beta clonotypes that were abundant in cord blood contained fewer insertions, a pattern absent from memory repertoires. Twins' excess sharing was less marked for out-of-frame beta sequences.

Each CDR3 protein gets one entry after TCRdb re-called the 5' RACE reads with MiXCR. The sample holds about 340,000 distinct CDR3 sequences, approximately 13% seen once. This CDR3 spans 17 amino acids. V was shortened by 1 base and J by 1 base, with 12 bases between the two germline ends. Germline CDR1 is KGHDR and CDR2 is SFDVKD. This same sample was also part of a study on yellow fever vaccine responses in identical twins.

The sample was CD8+ T cells sorted from blood. The chain is built from TRBV24-1 and TRBJ2-2, with a weak D call TRBD1 (6 bases). The receptor comes from a woman younger than 35 in good health. The CDR3 sequence: CATSDLGQGQNTGELFF. For the CDR3, the DNA is TGTGCCACCAGTGATTTAGGGCAGGGACAGAACACCGGGGAGCTGTTTTTT.